This section outlines one TCR beta chain sequence together with its context. Germline V gene data show CDR1 as MGHDK and CDR2 as SYGVNS. V was cut by 4 bases and J by 8 bases, with 11 bases left in between. CDR3 length equals 12 residues. The entry originates in a study of blood T cell repertoires in COVID-19. Original analysis: Scientists estimated how many nucleated cells there were by amplifying reference gene primers. Assay: immunoSEQ multiplex PCR; the TCRdb copy retains only in-frame clones and omits some. V and J calls and clone size follow that table, whereas D and trimming were derived from the DNA. This sample has 250,000 to 350,000 clones, with 70% to 85% found just once. Those enrolled in Seattle joined during active infection and were followed longitudinally afterward.

The sequencing sample was made of peripheral blood. The source of this sequence is a human donor with COVID-19, enrolled during active disease. The donor label of this sample is uncertain. J is TRBJ1-1 and V is TRBV25-1; D unresolved. The chain's CDR3 is CASSGPSSEAFF. DNA for the CDR3: TGTGCCAGCAGTGGGCCAAGTAGCGAAGCTTTCTTT.